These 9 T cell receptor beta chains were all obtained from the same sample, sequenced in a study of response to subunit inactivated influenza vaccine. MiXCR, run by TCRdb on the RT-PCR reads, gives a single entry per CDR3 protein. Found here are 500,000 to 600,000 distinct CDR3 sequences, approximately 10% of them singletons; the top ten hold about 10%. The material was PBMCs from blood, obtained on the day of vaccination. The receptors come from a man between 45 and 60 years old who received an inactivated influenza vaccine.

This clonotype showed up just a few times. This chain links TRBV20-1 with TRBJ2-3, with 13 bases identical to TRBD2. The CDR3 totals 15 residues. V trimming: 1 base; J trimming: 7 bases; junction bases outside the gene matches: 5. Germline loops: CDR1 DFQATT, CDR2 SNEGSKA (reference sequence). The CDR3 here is CSARGTSGSSNTQYF. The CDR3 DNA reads TGCAGTGCTAGAGGGACTAGCGGGAGCTCGAATACGCAGTATTTT.

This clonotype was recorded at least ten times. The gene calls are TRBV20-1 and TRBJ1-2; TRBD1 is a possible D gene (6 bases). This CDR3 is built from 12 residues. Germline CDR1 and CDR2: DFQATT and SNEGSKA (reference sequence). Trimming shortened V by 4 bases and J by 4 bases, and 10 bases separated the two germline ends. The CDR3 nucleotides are TGCAGTGCTACTGGGGGCGGCTATGGCTACACCTTC. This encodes CSATGGGYGYTF.

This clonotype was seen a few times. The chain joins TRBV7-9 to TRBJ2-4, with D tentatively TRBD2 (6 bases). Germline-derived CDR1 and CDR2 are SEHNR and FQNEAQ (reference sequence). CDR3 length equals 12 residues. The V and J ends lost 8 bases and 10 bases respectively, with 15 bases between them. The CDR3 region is CASSRAGVIQYF. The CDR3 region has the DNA TGTGCCAGCTCTAGAGCGGGTGTAATTCAGTACTTC. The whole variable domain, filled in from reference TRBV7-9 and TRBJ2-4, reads DTGVSQNPRHKITKRGQNVTFRCDPISEHNRLYWYRQTLGQGPEFLTYFQNEAQLEKSRLLSDRFSAERPKGSFSTLEIQRTEQGDSAMYLCASSRAGVIQYFGAGTRLSVL.

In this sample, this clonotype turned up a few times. The DNA for the CDR3 is TGTGCCAGCAGCTTATACCTAGCGGGGTTGCAAGAGACCCAGTACTTC. The encoded protein is CASSLYLAGLQETQYF. The chain has TRBV7-9 and TRBJ2-5; 9 positions agree with TRBD2. Trimming at V came to 2 bases and at J to 2 bases, leaving 6 bases not matched to a gene. CDR1 and CDR2 (germline): SEHNR, FQNEAQ (reference sequence). This CDR3 has 16 residues.

The CDR3 sequence: CASSVNSNQPQHF. The CDR3 nucleotides are TGCGCCAGCAGTGTGAATAGCAATCAGCCCCAGCATTTT. The rearrangement joins TRBV10-2 to TRBJ1-5; D not certain. The CDR3 length is 13 residues. V gave up 4 bases and J gave up 0 bases, with 4 bases separating them. Germline values: CDR1 WSHSY, CDR2 SAAADI.

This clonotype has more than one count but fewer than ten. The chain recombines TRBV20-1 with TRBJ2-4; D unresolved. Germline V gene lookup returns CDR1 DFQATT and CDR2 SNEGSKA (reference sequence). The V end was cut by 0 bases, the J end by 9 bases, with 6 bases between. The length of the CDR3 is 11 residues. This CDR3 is CSARDEVIQYF. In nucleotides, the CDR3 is TGCAGTGCTAGAGATGAGGTCATTCAGTACTTC.

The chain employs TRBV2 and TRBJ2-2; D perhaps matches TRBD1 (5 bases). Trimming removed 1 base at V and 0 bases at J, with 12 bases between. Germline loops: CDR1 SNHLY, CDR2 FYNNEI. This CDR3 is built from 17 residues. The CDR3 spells CASSEDRTLANTGELFF. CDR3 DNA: TGTGCCAGCAGTGAAGATCGGACACTCGCGAACACCGGGGAGCTGTTTTTT.

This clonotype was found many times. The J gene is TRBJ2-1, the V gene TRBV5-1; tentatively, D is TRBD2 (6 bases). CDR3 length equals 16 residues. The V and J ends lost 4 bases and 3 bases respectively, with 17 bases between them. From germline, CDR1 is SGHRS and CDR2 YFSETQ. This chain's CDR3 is CASSTLTGAYYNEQFF. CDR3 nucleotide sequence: TGCGCCAGCAGCACACTAACGGGAGCCTACTACAATGAGCAGTTCTTC.

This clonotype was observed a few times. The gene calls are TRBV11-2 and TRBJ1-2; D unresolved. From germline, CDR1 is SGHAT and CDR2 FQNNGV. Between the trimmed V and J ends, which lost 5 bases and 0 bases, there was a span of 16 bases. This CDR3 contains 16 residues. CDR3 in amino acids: CASSGRASGSNYGYTF. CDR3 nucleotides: TGTGCCAGCAGCGGGCGCGCCTCGGGGTCTAACTATGGCTACACCTTC.